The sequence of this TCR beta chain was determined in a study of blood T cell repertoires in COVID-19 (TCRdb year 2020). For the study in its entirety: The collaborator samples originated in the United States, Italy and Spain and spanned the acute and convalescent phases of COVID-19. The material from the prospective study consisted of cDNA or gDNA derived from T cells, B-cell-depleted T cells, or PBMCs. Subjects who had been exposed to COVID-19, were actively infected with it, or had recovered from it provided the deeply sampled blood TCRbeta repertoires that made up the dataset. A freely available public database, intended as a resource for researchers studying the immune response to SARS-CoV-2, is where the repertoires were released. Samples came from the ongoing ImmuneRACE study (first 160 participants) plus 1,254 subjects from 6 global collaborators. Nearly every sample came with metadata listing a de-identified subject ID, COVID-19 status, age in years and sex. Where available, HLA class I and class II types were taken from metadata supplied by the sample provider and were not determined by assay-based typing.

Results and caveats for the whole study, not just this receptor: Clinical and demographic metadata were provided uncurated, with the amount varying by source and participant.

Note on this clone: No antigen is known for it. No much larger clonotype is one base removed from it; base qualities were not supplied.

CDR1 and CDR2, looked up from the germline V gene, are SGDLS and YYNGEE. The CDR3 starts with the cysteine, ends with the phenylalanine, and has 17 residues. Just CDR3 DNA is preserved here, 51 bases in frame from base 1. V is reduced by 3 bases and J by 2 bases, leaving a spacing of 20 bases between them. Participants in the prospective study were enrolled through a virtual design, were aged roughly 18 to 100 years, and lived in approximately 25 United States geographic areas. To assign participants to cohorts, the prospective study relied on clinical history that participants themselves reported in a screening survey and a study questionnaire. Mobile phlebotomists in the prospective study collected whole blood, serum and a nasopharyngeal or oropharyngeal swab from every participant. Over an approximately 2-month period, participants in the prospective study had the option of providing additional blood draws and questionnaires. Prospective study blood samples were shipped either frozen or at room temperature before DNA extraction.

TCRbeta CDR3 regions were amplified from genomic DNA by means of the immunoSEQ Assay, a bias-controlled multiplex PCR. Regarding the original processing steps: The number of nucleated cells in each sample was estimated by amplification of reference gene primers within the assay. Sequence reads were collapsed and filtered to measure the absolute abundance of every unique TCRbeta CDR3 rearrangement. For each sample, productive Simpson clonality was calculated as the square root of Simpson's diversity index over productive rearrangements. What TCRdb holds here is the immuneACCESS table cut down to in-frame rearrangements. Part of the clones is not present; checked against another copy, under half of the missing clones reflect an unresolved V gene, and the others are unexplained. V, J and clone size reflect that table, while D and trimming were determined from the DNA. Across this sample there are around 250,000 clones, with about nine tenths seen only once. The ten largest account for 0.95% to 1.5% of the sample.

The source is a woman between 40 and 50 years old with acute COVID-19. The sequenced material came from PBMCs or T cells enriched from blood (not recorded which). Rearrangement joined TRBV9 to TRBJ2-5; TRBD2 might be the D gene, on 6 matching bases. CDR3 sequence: CASSALWGGTLQETQYF. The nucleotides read TGTGCCAGCAGCGCGCTTTGGGGCGGGACCCTTCAAGAGACCCAGTACTTC.